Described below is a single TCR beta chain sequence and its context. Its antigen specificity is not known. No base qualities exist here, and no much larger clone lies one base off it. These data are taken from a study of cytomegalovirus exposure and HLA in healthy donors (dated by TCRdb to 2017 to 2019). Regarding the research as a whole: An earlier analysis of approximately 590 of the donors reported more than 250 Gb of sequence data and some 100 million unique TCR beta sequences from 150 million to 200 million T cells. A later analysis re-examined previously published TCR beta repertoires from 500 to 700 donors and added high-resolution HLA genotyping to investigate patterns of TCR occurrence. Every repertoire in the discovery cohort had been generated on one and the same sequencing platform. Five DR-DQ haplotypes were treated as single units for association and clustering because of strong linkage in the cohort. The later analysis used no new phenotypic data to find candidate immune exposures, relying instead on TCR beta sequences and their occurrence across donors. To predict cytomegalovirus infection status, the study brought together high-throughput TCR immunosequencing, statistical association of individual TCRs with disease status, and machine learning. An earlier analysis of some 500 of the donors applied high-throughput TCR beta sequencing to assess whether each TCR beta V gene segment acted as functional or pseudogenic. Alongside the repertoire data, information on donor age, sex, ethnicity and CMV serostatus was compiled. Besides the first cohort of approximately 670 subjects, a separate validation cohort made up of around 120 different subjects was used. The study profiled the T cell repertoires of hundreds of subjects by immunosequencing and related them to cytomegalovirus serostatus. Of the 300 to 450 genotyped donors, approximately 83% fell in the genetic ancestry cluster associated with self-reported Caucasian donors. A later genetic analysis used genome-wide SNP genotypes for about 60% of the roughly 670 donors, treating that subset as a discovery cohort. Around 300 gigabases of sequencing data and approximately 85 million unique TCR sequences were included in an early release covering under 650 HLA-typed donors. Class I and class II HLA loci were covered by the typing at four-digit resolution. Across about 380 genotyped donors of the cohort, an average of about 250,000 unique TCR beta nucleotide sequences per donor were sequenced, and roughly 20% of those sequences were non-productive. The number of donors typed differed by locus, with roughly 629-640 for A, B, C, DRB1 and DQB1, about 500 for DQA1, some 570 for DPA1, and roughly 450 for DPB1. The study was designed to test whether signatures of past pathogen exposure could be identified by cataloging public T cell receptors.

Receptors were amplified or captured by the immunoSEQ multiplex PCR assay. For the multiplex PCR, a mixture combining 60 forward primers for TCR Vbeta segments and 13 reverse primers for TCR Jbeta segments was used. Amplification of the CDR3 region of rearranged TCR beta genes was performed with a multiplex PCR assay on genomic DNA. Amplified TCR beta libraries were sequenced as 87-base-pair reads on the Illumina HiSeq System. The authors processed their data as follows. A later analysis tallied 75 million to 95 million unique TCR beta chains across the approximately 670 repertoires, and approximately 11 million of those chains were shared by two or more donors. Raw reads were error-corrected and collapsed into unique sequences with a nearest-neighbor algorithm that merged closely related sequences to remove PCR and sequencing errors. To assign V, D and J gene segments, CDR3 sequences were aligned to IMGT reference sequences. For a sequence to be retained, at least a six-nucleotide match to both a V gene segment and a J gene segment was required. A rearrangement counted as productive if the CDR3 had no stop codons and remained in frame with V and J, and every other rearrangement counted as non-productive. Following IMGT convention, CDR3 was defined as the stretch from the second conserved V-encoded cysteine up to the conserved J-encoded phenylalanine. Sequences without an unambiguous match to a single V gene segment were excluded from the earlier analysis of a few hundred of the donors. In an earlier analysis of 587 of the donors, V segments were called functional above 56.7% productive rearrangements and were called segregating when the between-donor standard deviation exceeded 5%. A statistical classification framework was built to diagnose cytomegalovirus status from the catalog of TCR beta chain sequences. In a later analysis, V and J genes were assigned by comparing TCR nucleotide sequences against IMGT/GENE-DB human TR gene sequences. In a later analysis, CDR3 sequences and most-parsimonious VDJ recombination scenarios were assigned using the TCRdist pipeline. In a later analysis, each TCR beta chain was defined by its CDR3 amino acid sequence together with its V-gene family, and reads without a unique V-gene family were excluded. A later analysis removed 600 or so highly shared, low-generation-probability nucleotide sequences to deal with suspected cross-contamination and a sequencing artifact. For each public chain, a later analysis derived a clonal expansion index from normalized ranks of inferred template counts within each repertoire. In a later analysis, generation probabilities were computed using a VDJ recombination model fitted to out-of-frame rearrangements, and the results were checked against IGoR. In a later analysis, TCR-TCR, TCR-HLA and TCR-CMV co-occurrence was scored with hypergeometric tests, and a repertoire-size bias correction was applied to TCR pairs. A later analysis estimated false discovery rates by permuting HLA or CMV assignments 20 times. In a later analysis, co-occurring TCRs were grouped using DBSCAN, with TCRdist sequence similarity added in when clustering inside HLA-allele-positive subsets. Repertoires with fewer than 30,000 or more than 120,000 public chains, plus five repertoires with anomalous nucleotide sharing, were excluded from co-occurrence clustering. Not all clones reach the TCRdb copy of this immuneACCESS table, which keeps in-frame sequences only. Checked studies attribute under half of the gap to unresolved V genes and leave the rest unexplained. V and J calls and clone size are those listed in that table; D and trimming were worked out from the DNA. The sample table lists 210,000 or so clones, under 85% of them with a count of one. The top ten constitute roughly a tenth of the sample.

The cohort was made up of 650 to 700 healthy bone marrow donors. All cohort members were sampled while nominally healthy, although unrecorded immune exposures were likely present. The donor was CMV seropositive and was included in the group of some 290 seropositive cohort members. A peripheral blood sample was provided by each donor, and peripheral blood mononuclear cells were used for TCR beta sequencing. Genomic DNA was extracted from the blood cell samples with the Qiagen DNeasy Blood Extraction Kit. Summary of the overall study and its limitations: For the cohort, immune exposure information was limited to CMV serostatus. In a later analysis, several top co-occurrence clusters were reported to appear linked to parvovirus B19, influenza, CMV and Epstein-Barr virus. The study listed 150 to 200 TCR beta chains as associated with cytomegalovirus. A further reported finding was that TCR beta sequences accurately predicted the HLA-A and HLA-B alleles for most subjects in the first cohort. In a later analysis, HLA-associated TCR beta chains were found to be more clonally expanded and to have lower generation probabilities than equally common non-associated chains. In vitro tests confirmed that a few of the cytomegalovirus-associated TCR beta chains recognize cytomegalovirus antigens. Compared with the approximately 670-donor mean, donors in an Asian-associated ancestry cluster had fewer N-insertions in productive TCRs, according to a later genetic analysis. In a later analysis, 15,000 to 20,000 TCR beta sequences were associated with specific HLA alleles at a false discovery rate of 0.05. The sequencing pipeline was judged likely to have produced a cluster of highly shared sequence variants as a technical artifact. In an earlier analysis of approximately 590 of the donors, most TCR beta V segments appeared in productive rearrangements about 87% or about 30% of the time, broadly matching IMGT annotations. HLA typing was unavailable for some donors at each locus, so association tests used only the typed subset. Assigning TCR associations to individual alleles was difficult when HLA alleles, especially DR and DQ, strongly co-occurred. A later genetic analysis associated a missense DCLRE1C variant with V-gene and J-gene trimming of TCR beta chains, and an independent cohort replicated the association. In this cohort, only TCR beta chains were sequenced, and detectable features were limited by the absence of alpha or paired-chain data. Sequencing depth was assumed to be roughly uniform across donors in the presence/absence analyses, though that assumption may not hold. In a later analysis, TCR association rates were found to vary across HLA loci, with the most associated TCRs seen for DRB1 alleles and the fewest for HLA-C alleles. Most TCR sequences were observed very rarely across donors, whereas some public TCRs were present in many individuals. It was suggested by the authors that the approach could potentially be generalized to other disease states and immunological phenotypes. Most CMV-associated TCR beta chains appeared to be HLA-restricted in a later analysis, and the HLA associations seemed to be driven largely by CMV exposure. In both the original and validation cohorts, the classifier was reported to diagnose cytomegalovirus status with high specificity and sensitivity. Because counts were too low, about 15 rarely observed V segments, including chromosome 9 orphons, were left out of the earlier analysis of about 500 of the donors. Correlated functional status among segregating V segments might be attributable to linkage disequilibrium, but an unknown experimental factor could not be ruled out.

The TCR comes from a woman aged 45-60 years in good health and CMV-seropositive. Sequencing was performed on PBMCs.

The CDR3 protein sequence reads: CASPPGTANTGELFF. The bases read TGTGCCAGCCCACCCGGGACAGCGAACACCGGGGAGCTGTTTTTT. Recombination linked TRBV7-9 to TRBJ2-2; 7 bases in between match TRBD1. According to the germline V gene (reference sequence), CDR1 reads SEHNR and CDR2 reads FQNEAQ. The CDR3, from cysteine to phenylalanine, totals 15 residues. Only the CDR3 region is kept as DNA, spanning 45 bases read in frame from base 1. The germline V end is reduced by 8 bases and the J end by 0 bases; junction bases left unmatched: 6.